The 5 T cell receptor beta chains below come from one sample, sequenced in a study of shared clonotypes between healthy human individuals (dated by TCRdb to the early 2020s). CD8 naive samples were CD45RO-negative cells positively selected for CCR7, giving a CD45RA+CCR7+ population that excluded TemRA cells. The method was the immunoSEQ multiplex PCR assay. TCRdb retrieved this table from immuneACCESS and kept in-frame rearrangements only. Not all clones are present; in checked studies, unresolved V genes account for under half, and no reason is known for the remainder. Recorded for this sample are hundreds of thousands of clones; about 92% of them occurred a single time. The ten largest account for 24% of the sample. The sample comprised naive CD8+ T cells sorted from blood. Sample cell subset or site, as interpreted from the label and publication: CD45RA+CCR7+. The source is a man younger than 45 in good health.

The chain recombines TRBV28 with TRBJ2-3; TRBD1 or TRBD2 may be the D gene (5 bases each). This CDR3 is 12 amino acids long. The ends were cut back, 8 bases at V and 4 bases at J, with 10 bases in the middle. Germline CDR1 MDHEN, CDR2 SYDVKM. This CDR3 is CASDRGADTQYF. The CDR3 nucleotides are TGTGCCAGCGATCGAGGGGCAGATACGCAGTATTTT.

The chain joins TRBV9 to TRBJ2-2; unclear D gene. The CDR3 has 13 amino acids. From germline, CDR1 is SGDLS and CDR2 YYNGEE. V was shortened by 0 bases and J by 7 bases, with 7 bases between the two germline ends. The CDR3 nucleotides read TGTGCCAGCAGCGTAGGTGGGATCGGGGAGCTGTTTTTT. Its translation: CASSVGGIGELFF.

This chain links TRBV27 with TRBJ2-3; no clear D. Germline V gene lookup returns CDR1 MNHEY and CDR2 SMNVEV (reference sequence). The V and J ends lost 4 bases and 0 bases respectively, with 8 bases between them. The length of the CDR3 is 14 residues. The CDR3 DNA follows: TGTGCCAGCAGTTCGATCGACAGCACAGATACGCAGTATTTT. Encoded protein: CASSSIDSTDTQYF.

This CDR3 is CASSVETRQALSDTGELFF. In DNA form, the CDR3 reads TGTGCCAGCAGCGTAGAGACCCGACAGGCTTTAAGCGACACCGGGGAGCTGTTTTTT. V gene TRBV9 combines with J gene TRBJ2-2; D is perhaps TRBD1 (6 bases). V dropped 0 bases and J dropped 3 bases, with 21 bases sitting between them. This CDR3 is 19 amino acids long. The germline V gene encodes CDR1 SGDLS and CDR2 YYNGEE.

The chain recombines TRBV7-9 with TRBJ2-1; maybe TRBD2 (6 bases). Trimming stripped 4 bases from V and 10 bases from J, with 20 bases between. CDR3 length equals 15 residues. CDR1 and CDR2 from the germline V gene are SEHNR and FQNEAQ (reference sequence). The CDR3 coding sequence is TGTGCCAGCAGCTCACCGGGAGCCCCCCGTCCGGAGCAGTTCTTC. Residues: CASSSPGAPRPEQFF.